This T cell receptor (beta chain) was identified during a study of OX40 agonist ivuxolimab in advanced cancers. Study details: Participants averaged about 60 years of age (range about 23 to 80) and were around 83% male.

The protocol was immunoSEQ multiplex PCR, while the TCRdb copy is restricted to in-frame clones and leaves out a portion. Here the sample spans some 64,000 clones, approximately 88% being singletons. In the case of this clone: Its antigen is not known.

The CDR3 extends over 15 amino acids. Germline V lookup: CDR1 MNHNY, CDR2 SVGAGI (reference sequence). The ends were cut back, 0 bases at V and 7 bases at J, with 15 bases in the middle. Study-level results: CD8+ T cells averaged more expanded clones than CD4+.

Sequenced here: CD4+ or CD8+ T cells sorted from blood, sampled in a trial of the OX40 agonist ivuxolimab. The gene calls are TRBV6-6 and TRBJ1-1; perhaps TRBD1 as D (5 bases). The source is an adult with an advanced solid tumor such as melanoma, head and neck, liver or kidney cancer. The chain's CDR3 is CASSYSAGRGVEAFF. The CDR3 DNA is TGTGCCAGCAGTTACTCGGCAGGGAGGGGAGTTGAAGCTTTCTTT.